This paragraph covers one T cell receptor beta chain sequence. Its antigen is currently unknown. The sample is drawn from a study of CD8 T cells in ankylosing spondylitis. CDR3 length: 14 residues. J lost 6 bases, V lost 6 bases, and 5 bases had no gene match. Germline V gives CDR1 MRHNA, CDR2 SNTAGT. Researchers built TCR beta libraries using quantitative 5'-RACE with molecular barcodes. Each CDR3 protein is one row after TCRdb ran MiXCR on the 5' RACE reads. The table shows approximately 220,000 distinct CDR3 sequences, with roughly 18% occurring only once. Whole-study findings and limits: Earlier work had already found some motif variants in reactive arthritis synovial fluid and blood. There was reportedly significant enrichment of clones that were disease-linked in matched ankylosing spondylitis synovial fluid. Disease-linked clones, CD8+, were relatively rare in peripheral blood. Roughly 8 highly homologous variants made up a TCR beta motif, and this motif appeared characteristic of ankylosing spondylitis blood.

The chain uses TRBV6-4 and TRBJ2-1; 10 nucleotides agree with TRBD2. The clonotype comes from a male donor with ankylosing spondylitis. Specimen: blood, either unsorted or a sorted T cell fraction (not recorded which). CDR3 loop: CASSGVAGGNEQFF. CDR3 bases: TGTGCCAGCAGCGGAGTAGCGGGGGGCAATGAGCAGTTCTTC.